This T cell receptor beta chain was obtained from a study of T-cell reconstitution after alpha-beta-depleted transplantation in children. General study results and limits: Several hundred expanded graft clones reportedly gave rise to the alpha-beta T cells present about two months after transplant. The main origin of T-cell counts and diversity one year after transplant was newly produced T cells. After transplant, high TCRbeta diversity at day 60 in some patients arose from surviving recipient T cells and thymic progenitors.

The TCRbeta library was prepared with unique molecular identifiers. TCRdb ran MiXCR on the PCR reads and lists one entry per CDR3 protein. The data contain about 58,000 distinct CDR3 sequences, 35% to 55% of them seen just once; the ten biggest clones take up roughly 98%. The table lists this clonotype with a few counts. What it binds is not known. The sample in question was PBMCs, mostly from graft donor cells, obtained 360 days after TCRalphabeta/CD19-depleted stem cell transplant. The receptor was derived from a male patient younger than 18 who had a stem cell transplant for acute lymphoblastic leukemia, so the T cells may come from the graft donor.

This CDR3 is CASRIWPQNGEQYF. DNA for the CDR3: TGTGCCAGTCGTATATGGCCCCAGAATGGCGAGCAGTACTTC. The V call is TRBV21-1, the J call TRBJ2-7; the table's D call, TRBD1, was not checked against the DNA. TRBV21-1 is flagged as a pseudogene. The CDR3 length is 14 residues.